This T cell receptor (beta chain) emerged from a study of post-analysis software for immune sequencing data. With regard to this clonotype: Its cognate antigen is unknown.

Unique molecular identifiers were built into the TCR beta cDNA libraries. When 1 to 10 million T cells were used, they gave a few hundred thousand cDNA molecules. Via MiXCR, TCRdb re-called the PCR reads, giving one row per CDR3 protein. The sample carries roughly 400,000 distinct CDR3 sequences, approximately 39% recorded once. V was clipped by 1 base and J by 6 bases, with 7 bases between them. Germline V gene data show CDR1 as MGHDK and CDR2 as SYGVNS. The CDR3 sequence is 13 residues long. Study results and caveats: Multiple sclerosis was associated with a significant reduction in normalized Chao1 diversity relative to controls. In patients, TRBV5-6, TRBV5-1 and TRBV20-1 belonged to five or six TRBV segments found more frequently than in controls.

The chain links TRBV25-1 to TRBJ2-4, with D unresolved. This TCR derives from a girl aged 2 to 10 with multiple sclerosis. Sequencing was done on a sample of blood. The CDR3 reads CASSESWGNIQYF. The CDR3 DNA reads TGTGCCAGCAGTGAATCCTGGGGAAACATTCAGTACTTC.